This T cell receptor (beta chain) came from a study of T cells in Graves' hyperthyroidism and ophthalmopathy (dated 2019 in TCRdb). Looking at the study overall: Peripheral blood was sampled at the time of initial diagnosis, prior to any treatment. In addition, the study compared T-cell repertoires in thyroid tissue and in blood from roughly six Graves' hyperthyroidism patients. After blood sampling, hyperthyroidism patients were treated with methimazole at a starting dose of 30 mg daily, and ophthalmopathy patients were treated with high-dose intravenous methylprednisolone. The paper reports TCR Vbeta CDR3 sequencing of some 140 peripheral blood samples: approximately 43 ophthalmopathy, fewer than 85 hyperthyroidism and around 17 progressor patients. A discovery cohort of around 100 patients, 43 with Graves' ophthalmopathy and approximately 55 with stable Graves' hyperthyroidism, was used to find distinguishing TCR V-J signatures. The roughly 91 discovery patients were randomly divided into training and test sets at a 7:3 ratio. An independent validation cohort of fewer than 20 hyperthyroidism patients and over 15 patients who later progressed to ophthalmopathy tested prospective prediction of ophthalmopathy.

What the research found in general, with its limitations: Most expanded thyroid clonotypes (frequency above 0.001) were also detected in blood, suggesting blood repertoires may reflect thyroid immune responses. Sample size was not statistically predetermined, and investigators were not blinded to group allocation. In validation, progression to ophthalmopathy was predicted by the model with 70.59% sensitivity and roughly 76% specificity, a median of about 6.4 months before onset. In cross-validation, a model built on a 13 V-J signature told ophthalmopathy apart from stable hyperthyroidism with just under 90% sensitivity and around 84% specificity, and in testing the same model reached 80%/75%.

As for this clonotype: Its antigen specificity is not known. Base qualities are missing; no much larger clone stands one base away.

A patient counted as having stable Graves' hyperthyroidism if no progression to ophthalmopathy occurred over 18 months of follow-up. Hyperthyroidism patients were newly diagnosed, with disease duration under 2 months, and aged 18 to 65 years. Exclusion was applied to patients with uncontrolled infections, other autoimmune diseases, pregnancy or lactation. Diagnoses relied on clinical symptoms, serum thyroxine and TRAb, thyroid ultrasound and orbital computed tomography. Ficoll-Paque density gradient centrifugation was used to isolate PBMCs from about 10 ml of fresh peripheral blood. Total RNA was extracted using Trizol reagent, and RNA quality was assessed on an Agilent 2100 Bioanalyzer. Its CDR3 holds 14 amino acids, cysteine through phenylalanine. Only CDR3 DNA is held: 42 bases, read in frame from base 1. V drops 4 bases and J drops 0 bases, leaving 7 bases in between. CDR1 is given as MNHNS and CDR2 as SASEGT, both from the germline V gene.

The TCR beta CDR3 regions were amplified from RNA transcripts. The TCR CDR3 was subjected to a first round of RT-PCR using the HTBI primer set and the Qiagen OneStep RT-PCR kit. A second multiplex PCR round built the libraries, followed by size selection and purification. Paired-end sequencing of the libraries was performed with 100 bp reads on an Illumina HiSeq2000. Concerning the study's data processing: SOAPnuke was used to process the raw data, throwing out any read that contained adapters or uncalled bases, had a mean Phred below 15, or lacked an exact constant-primer or identifier match. High-quality paired reads were merged with COPE v1.2.5, and unique nucleotide sequences were defined as clonotypes. MiTCR v1.1 was used to align the clonotypes against IMGT TRBV, TRBD and TRBJ reference segments. Only V-J combinations with frequency above 0.0001, covering 99% to 99.2% of repertoires, were analysed. The TCS score was defined as the ratio of F50 (clonal expansion) to E x V (chaos), calculated using BLOSUM62-based TCRdist between CDR3 peptides within each V-J. Welch's t-statistics and random forest reduced 514 V-J features to roughly 13, which were used in a naive Bayes classifier (R e1071). The raw public data were reprocessed by TCRdb itself: fastp quality trimming at Q25, MiXCR clonotype calling, in-frame beta chains only. Under each unique CDR3 protein, matching rows form one entry showing the most common genes and DNA. TCRdb, not the authors, supplied the V and J calls. The sample includes over 550,000 distinct CDR3 sequences, with about a sixth observed a single time. The ten top clones hold 15% to 20% of the sample.

The chain joins TRBV6-1 to TRBJ1-5, with the D segment identity uncertain. The sample consisted of blood. This TCR was recovered from a woman aged 18-29 years with Graves' hyperthyroidism. CDR3 sequence: CASSGGVSNQPQHF. The nucleotide sequence reads TGTGCCAGCAGTGGGGGAGTTAGCAATCAGCCCCAGCATTTT.